This entry is about one TCR beta chain. Tumor samples were taken before definitive surgery or chemotherapy. Assay used: immunoSEQ multiplex PCR; TCRdb lists only in-frame clones, some missing. The profile shows tens of thousands of clones, around 80% of them singletons. Germline trimming cut 3 bases from V and 6 bases from J; bases unmatched to any gene: 13. The germline CDR1 and CDR2 sequences are GTSNPN and SVGIG (reference sequence). The CDR3 is 17 amino acids. These data belong to a study of high-grade serous ovarian cancer treatment subgroups. Study overall: Each sample yielded on average around 7,000 unique TCR beta rearrangements from approximately 13,000 reads.

The rearrangement joins TRBV30 to TRBJ2-1, with 11 bases that match TRBD2. The sample taken for sequencing was tumor tissue. The clonotype was recovered from a human donor with high-grade serous ovarian cancer. The CDR3 region has the DNA TGTGCCTGGAGCCGACCCCCTCTACTAGCGGGGGCCAATGAGCAGTTCTTC. Translated: CAWSRPPLLAGANEQFF.